Here is one TCR beta chain with its context. Its matching antigen is unknown. This sample is drawn from a study of cytomegalovirus exposure and HLA in healthy donors. General study results and limits: An assumption of roughly uniform sequencing depth across donors underlay the presence/absence analyses.

Primers: 60 Vbeta forward and 13 Jbeta reverse. The table came from immunoSEQ multiplex PCR; TCRdb's copy has only in-frame clones and leaves some out. The repertoire holds under 140,000 clones, with approximately 82% as singletons. The sample taken for sequencing was PBMCs. This TCR derives from a young man in good health and CMV-seropositive.

The CDR3 DNA follows: TGTGCCAGCAGCTTGTGGGGCATGAACACTGAAGCTTTCTTT. The encoded protein is CASSLWGMNTEAFF. V gene TRBV5-4 combines with J gene TRBJ1-1, with D perhaps TRBD1 (5 bases). There are 14 residues in the CDR3. Trimming removed 1 base from V and 0 bases from J, with 7 bases in between. Looked up from germline, CDR1 is SGHNT and CDR2 is YYREEE (reference sequence).